These 3 T cell receptor beta chains originate from one sample sequenced in a study of T cells in Graves' hyperthyroidism and ophthalmopathy. TCR beta CDR3 regions were amplified from RNA. A set of HTBI primers served as the primers for a first-round RT-PCR of the TCR CDR3. TCRdb called the multiplex PCR reads again in MiXCR, with one record for every CDR3 protein. This sample has around 700,000 distinct CDR3 sequences; about 19% occur once, and the top ten carry over 15%. Sequencing input: blood. These receptors were obtained from a woman aged 45-60 years with Graves' hyperthyroidism that later progressed to Graves' ophthalmopathy.

The genes are TRBV6-1 and TRBJ1-2; TRBD1 agrees at 7 bases. Looked up from germline, CDR1 is MNHNS and CDR2 is SASEGT. J was trimmed by 4 bases and V by 5 bases; bases with no gene match: 7. The CDR3 sequence is 14 residues long. The CDR3 region has the DNA TGTGCCAGCAGTCAGCCGACAGGGAGCTATGGCTACACCTTC. Amino acids: CASSQPTGSYGYTF.

The chain is built from TRBV20-1 and TRBJ2-3; D not resolved. Looked up from germline, CDR1 is DFQATT and CDR2 is SNEGSKA (reference sequence). V was pared by 0 bases and J by 7 bases, with 11 bases between. CDR3 length: 13 amino acids. The CDR3 spells CSAREVATYTQYF. The CDR3 bases are TGCAGTGCTAGAGAGGTAGCTACCTATACGCAGTATTTT.

This clonotype was counted ten times or more. This sequence joins TRBV3-1 and TRBJ2-7; D gene ambiguous. The CDR3 covers 13 residues. CDR1 and CDR2 from the germline V gene are LGHDT and YNNKEL (reference sequence). Between the trimmed V and J ends, which lost 4 bases and 12 bases, there was a span of 19 bases. CDR3 loop: CASSPTRETTPYF. CDR3 nucleotides: TGTGCCAGCAGCCCAACCCGTGAGACCACGCCGTACTTC.